The T cell receptor (beta chain) described here comes from a study of identical twins. One entry per CDR3 protein, called by TCRdb with MiXCR from the 5' RACE reads. The sample lists approximately 1.8 million distinct CDR3 sequences, around 33% occurring once. The sequenced sample was cord blood. The sequence came from a newborn girl in good health.

CDR3 residues: CASSDRVRREYNEQYF. Written as DNA, the CDR3 is TGTGCCAGCAGTGACAGGGTGAGGCGGGAGTACAATGAGCAGTACTTC. J is TRBJ2-1 and V is TRBV6-4; 7 bases match TRBD2. TRBJ2-7 explains the end of the DNA better; the J call may be wrong. The V gene's germline CDR1 is MRHNA and CDR2 SNTAGT. The CDR3 extends over 16 amino acids.